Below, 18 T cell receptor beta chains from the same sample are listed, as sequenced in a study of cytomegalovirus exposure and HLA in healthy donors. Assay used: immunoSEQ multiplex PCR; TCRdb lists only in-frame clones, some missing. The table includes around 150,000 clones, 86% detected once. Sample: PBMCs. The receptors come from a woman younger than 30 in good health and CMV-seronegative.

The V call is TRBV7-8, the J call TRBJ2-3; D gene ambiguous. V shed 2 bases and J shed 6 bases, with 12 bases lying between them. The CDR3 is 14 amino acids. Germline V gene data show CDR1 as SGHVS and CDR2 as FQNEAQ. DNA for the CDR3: TGTGCCAGCAGCTTAAGGCTTCTGGAGGATACGCAGTATTTT. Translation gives CASSLRLLEDTQYF.

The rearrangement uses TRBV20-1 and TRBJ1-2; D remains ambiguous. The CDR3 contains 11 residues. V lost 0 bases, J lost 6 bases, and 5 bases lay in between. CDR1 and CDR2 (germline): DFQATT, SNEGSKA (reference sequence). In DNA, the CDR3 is TGCAGTGCTAGAGATAGCGATGGCTACACCTTC. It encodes CSARDSDGYTF.

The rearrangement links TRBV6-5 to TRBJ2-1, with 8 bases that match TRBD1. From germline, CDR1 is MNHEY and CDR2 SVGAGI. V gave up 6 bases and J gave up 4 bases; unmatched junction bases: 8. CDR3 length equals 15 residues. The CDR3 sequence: CASSPLGQGYNEQFF. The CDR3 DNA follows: TGTGCCAGCAGCCCGCTTGGACAGGGTTACAATGAGCAGTTCTTC.

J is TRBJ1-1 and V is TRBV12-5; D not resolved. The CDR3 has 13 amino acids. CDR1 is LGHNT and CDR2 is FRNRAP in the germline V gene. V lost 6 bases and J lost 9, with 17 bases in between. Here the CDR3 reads CASGLIGLSQAFF. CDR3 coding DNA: TGTGCTAGTGGGCTGATAGGACTCTCCCAAGCTTTCTTT.

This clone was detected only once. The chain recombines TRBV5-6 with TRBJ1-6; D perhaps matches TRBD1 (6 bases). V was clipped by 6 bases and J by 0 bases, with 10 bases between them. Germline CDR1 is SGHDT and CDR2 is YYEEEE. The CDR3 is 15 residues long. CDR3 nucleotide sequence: TGTGCCAGCACCTCGGACAGCTCCTATAATTCACCCCTCCACTTT. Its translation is CASTSDSSYNSPLHF.

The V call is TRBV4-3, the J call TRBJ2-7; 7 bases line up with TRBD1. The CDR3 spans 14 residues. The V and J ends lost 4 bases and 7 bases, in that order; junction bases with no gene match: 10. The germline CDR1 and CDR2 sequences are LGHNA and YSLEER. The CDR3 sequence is CASSPERGLGEQYF. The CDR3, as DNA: TGCGCCAGCAGCCCTGAGAGGGGGCTGGGGGAGCAGTACTTC.

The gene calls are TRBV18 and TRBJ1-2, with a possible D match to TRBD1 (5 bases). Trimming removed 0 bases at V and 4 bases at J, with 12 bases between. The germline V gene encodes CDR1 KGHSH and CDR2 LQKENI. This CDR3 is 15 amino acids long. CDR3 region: CASSPPGQGGYGYTF. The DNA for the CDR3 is TGTGCCAGCTCACCACCGGGGCAGGGAGGCTATGGCTACACCTTC. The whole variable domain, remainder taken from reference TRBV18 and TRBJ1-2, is NAGVMQNPRHLVRRRGQEARLRCSPMKGHSHVYWYRQLPEEGLKFMVYLQKENIIDESGMPKERFSAEFPKEGPSILRIQQVVRGDSAAYFCASSPPGQGGYGYTFGSGTRLTVV.

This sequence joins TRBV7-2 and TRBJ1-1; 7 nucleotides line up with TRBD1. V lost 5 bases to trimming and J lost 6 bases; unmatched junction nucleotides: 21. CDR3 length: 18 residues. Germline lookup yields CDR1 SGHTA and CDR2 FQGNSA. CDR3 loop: CASSPMTGWKVRKAEAFF. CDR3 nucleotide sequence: TGTGCCAGCAGCCCCATGACAGGGTGGAAGGTTCGGAAAGCTGAAGCTTTCTTT.

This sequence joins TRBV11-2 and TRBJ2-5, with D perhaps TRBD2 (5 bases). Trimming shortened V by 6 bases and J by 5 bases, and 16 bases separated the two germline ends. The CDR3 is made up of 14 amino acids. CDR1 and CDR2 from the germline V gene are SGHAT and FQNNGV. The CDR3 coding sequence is TGTGCCAGCAGGGCGGTAAGGGAGAGGGAGACCCAGTACTTC. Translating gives CASRAVRERETQYF.

CDR3 nucleotide sequence: TGTGCCAGCAGTGCGTCGGCGCGGAATGAGCAGTTCTTC. It specifies CASSASARNEQFF. The chain is built from TRBV2 and TRBJ2-1; D gene uncertain. V lost 4 bases and J lost 7, with 11 bases in between. Germline V lookup: CDR1 SNHLY, CDR2 FYNNEI. The CDR3 is 13 residues long.

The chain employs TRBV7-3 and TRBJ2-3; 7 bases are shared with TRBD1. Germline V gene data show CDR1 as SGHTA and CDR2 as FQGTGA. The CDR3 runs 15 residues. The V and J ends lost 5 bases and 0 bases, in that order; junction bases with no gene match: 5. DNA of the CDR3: TGTGCCAGCAGCACCGGGACAGCTAGCACAGATACGCAGTATTTT. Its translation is CASSTGTASTDTQYF.

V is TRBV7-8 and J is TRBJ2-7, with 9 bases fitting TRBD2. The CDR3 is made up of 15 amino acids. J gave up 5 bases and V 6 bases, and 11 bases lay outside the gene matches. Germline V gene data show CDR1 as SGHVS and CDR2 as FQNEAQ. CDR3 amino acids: CASRETSGGRDEQYF. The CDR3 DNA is TGTGCCAGCAGGGAGACTAGCGGTGGACGGGACGAGCAGTACTTC.

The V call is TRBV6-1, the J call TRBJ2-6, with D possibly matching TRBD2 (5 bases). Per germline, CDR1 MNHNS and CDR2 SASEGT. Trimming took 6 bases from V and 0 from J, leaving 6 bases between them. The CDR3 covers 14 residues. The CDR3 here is CASRRASGANVLTF. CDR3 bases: TGTGCCAGCAGGCGGGCCTCTGGGGCCAACGTCCTGACTTTC.

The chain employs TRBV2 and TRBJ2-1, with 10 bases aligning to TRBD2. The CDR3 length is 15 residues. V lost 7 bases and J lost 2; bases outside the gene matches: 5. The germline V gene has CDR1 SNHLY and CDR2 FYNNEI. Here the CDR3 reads CASTEREGPYNEQFF. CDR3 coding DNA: TGTGCCAGCACCGAGCGGGAGGGGCCCTACAATGAGCAGTTCTTC.

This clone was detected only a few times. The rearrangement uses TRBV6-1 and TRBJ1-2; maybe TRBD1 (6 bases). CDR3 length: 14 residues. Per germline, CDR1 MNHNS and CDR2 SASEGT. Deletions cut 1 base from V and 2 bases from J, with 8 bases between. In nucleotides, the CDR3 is TGTGCCAGCAGTGAAGGGACAGCCAACTATGGCTACACCTTC. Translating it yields CASSEGTANYGYTF.

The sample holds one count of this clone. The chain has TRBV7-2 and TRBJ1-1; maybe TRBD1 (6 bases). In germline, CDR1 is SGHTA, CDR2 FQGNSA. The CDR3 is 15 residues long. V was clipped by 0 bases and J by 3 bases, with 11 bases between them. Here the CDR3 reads CASSLAGTGYTEAFF. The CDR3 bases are TGTGCCAGCAGCTTAGCGGGCACAGGGTACACTGAAGCTTTCTTT. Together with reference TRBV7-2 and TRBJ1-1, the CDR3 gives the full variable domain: GAGVSQSPSNKVTEKGKDVELRCDPISGHTALYWYRQSLGQGLEFLIYFQGNSAPDKSGLPSDRFSAERTGGSVSTLTIQRTQQEDSAVYLCASSLAGTGYTEAFFGQGTRLTVV.

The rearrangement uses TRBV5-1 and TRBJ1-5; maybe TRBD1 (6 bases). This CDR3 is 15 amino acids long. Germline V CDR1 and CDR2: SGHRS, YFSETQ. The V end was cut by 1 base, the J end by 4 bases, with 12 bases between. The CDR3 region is CASSLMDSINQPQHF. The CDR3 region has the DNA TGCGCCAGCAGCTTGATGGACAGTATAAATCAGCCCCAGCATTTT. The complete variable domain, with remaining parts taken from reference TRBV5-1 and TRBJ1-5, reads KAGVTQTPRYLIKTRGQQVTLSCSPISGHRSVSWYQQTPGQGLQFLFEYFSETQRNKGNFPGRFSGRQFSNSRSEMNVSTLELGDSALYLCASSLMDSINQPQHFGDGTRLSIL.

CDR3 protein: CASSLPGNPNQPQHF. The CDR3 DNA follows: TGTGCCAGCAGTCTCCCAGGGAACCCGAATCAGCCCCAGCATTTT. This sequence joins TRBV6-6 and TRBJ1-5; D may be TRBD1 (5 bases). Germline assignment: CDR1 MNHNY and CDR2 SVGAGI (reference sequence). Trimming took 5 bases from V and 4 from J, leaving 15 bases between them. The CDR3 extends over 15 amino acids.